The T cell receptor beta chain under discussion was sequenced for a study of T-cell memory formation after mild COVID-19. Overall study context: Largely, the TCR clusters proved donor specific. Study-wide points: Most CD4+ clones that shrank were in CM and EM, while CD8+ ones turned up in EMRA. Clones that contracted from day 15 to 85 were balanced CD4/CD8, while later expanders leaned CD4+.

This CDR3 has 16 amino acids. Comment on this clonotype: No antigen is known for it.

Constant-segment-primed 5'RACE gave TCR alpha and TCR beta cDNA libraries with sample barcodes and UMIs. TCRdb used MiXCR to reprocess the 5' RACE reads, holding one entry per CDR3 protein. Of roughly 190,000 distinct CDR3 sequences in the sample, 8% to 11% are singletons; the top ten hold around 3.3%. Sequences were obtained from PBMCs or a T cell subset sorted from them (not recorded which). The receptor was isolated from a man aged 18 to 35 who had mild COVID-19 (a few samples of this study predate the infection). Cell type and time point are not known. The chain combines TRBV21-1 with TRBJ1-6; the D call of TRBD1 is as the table states it, not checked on the DNA. TRBV21-1 is noted as a pseudogene. The DNA of the CDR3 is TGTGCCAGCAGCAAAGTCCCCCACTCCTATAATTCACCCCTCCACTTT. As protein: CASSKVPHSYNSPLHF.